This T cell receptor (beta chain) was profiled in a study of T cell responses to AZD1222 COVID-19 vaccine. Sequencing was performed with immunoSEQ multiplex PCR; in TCRdb, only in-frame clones are kept and a portion is missing. The listing contains under 150,000 clones. Germline CDR1 reads KGHSH; CDR2 reads LQKENI. V was cut by 3 bases and J by 7 bases, with 13 bases left in between. This CDR3 comprises 14 residues. The source is an adult in good health. This chain links TRBV18 with TRBJ1-5, with TRBD1 as a possible D gene (6 bases). Sample: peripheral blood. DNA of the CDR3: TGTGCCAGCTCACCGACGGGGGGACACCAGCCCCAGCATTTT. Its protein product is CASSPTGGHQPQHF.